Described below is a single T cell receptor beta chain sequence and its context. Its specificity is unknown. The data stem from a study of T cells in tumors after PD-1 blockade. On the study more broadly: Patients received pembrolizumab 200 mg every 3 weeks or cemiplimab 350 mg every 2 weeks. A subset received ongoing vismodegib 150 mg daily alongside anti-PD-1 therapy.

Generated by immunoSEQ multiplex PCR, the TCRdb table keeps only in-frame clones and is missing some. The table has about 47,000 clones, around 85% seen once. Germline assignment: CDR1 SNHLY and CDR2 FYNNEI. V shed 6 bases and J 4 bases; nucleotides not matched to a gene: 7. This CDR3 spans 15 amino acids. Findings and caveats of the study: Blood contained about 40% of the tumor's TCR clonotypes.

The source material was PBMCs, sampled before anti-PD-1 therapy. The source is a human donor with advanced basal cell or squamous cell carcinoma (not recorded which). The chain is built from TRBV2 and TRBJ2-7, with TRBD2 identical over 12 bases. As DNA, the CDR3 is TGTGCCAGCAGGACCGGGACTAGCGGGTTATACGAGCAGTACTTC. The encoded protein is CASRTGTSGLYEQYF.